Sequencing of this TCR beta chain was carried out in a study of tumor-infiltrating lymphocytes in primary liver carcinoma. Unsorted whole blood supplied the blood RNA, and germline DNA was isolated too. Total RNA amounting to roughly 450 ng was the source from which TCR beta cDNA was made with a constant-region primer. Slightly modified ARM-PCR served as the procedure for the TCR beta libraries. These libraries came from three rounds of nested multiplex PCR. Two initial PCR rounds of about 11 cycles each paired TRBV1-TRBV30 forward primers with a C-beta reverse primer. MiXCR was run by TCRdb on the multiplex PCR reads, yielding one entry per CDR3 protein. This table has approximately 210,000 distinct CDR3 sequences, roughly 61% appearing once. The CDR3 is 17 amino acids. The V gene's germline CDR1 is MNHEY and CDR2 SVGEGT.

This TCR came from a woman aged 55-69 years with primary liver carcinoma and hepatitis B virus infection. The sequenced sample consisted of peripheral blood. The chain uses TRBV6-2 or TRBV6-3 and TRBJ2-5; the D is unclear. The CDR3 protein is CVRSYSPRSRRRETQYF. The CDR3 nucleotides read TGTGTCAGAAGTTACTCCCCAAGAAGCAGGAGAAGAGAGACCCAGTACTTC.